A single sample is the source of the 14 T cell receptor beta chains below, sequenced in a study of read filtering for tumor transcriptome and immune sequencing. From roughly 400 ng of RNA, a library with molecular barcoded alpha/delta and beta/gamma adaptors was made. TCRdb used MiXCR to reprocess the reads, holding one entry per CDR3 protein. The sample yields roughly 82,000 distinct CDR3 sequences, around 12% seen once. The sample was a population of CD138-negative cells sorted from bone marrow. These receptors all come from a donor aged 40 or over with multiple myeloma.

In this sample, this clonotype turned up many times. The chain has TRBV28 and TRBJ1-5; D remains unclear. The germline gives CDR1 MDHEN, CDR2 SYDVKM. CDR3 length: 14 amino acids. V shed 7 bases and J shed 2 bases, with 12 bases lying between them. Here the CDR3 reads CASIRGRGNQPQHF. CDR3 coding DNA: TGTGCCAGCATCCGCGGCCGGGGCAATCAGCCCCAGCATTTT.

Many counts were recorded for this clonotype. This chain uses TRBV20-1 with TRBJ1-1; D is unclear. V shed 3 bases and J shed 6 bases, with 11 bases lying between them. Per germline, CDR1 DFQATT and CDR2 SNEGSKA (reference sequence). CDR3 length: 12 amino acids. The CDR3 DNA is TGCAGTGCTAGTGGCGTAGCCCCTGAAGCTTTCTTT. As protein: CSASGVAPEAFF.

There are many counts of this clonotype. CDR3 loop: CASRDRGQYNYGYTF. As DNA, the CDR3 is TGTGCCAGCAGGGACAGGGGGCAATATAACTATGGCTACACCTTC. The chain uses TRBV28 and TRBJ1-2; TRBD1 matches 11 bases. This CDR3 contains 15 residues. Germline V gene sequence: CDR1 MDHEN, CDR2 SYDVKM. Losses at the gene ends were 6 bases for V and 1 base for J; bases not matched to a gene: 4.

This clonotype appeared many times. This chain connects TRBV5-5 to TRBJ1-4; D perhaps matches TRBD1 (5 bases). Germline values: CDR1 SGHKS, CDR2 YYEKEE (reference sequence). With 5 bases removed from V and 0 bases from J, the gap between germline ends came to 11 bases. This CDR3 is built from 15 residues. CDR3 DNA: TGTGCCAGCAGTTCTCAGGGTTCAACTAATGAAAAACTGTTTTTT. Amino acids: CASSSQGSTNEKLFF.

This clonotype was observed at least ten times. V gene TRBV6-5 combines with J gene TRBJ2-1; D possibly corresponds to TRBD1 (6 bases). Germline loops: CDR1 MNHEY, CDR2 SVGAGI. CDR3 length equals 14 residues. Deletions cut 2 bases from V and 7 bases from J, with 12 bases between. The CDR3 loop is CASSYHTGTNEQFF. The CDR3 bases are TGTGCCAGCAGTTACCATACAGGGACAAATGAGCAGTTCTTC.

This clonotype was counted between two and nine times. A read error is possible here, since a much larger clone lies one base away. The chain is built from TRBV12-3 or TRBV12-4 and TRBJ2-1; D is undetermined. The CDR3 extends over 13 amino acids. The CDR3 loop reads CASRLGTYNEQFF. CDR3 DNA sequence: TGTGCCAGCAGGTTAGGGACCTACAATGAGCAGTTCTTC.

This clonotype was counted once. A much bigger clone sits one base away, suggesting this may be a read error. J is TRBJ1-6 and V is TRBV7-2; D might be TRBD1 (5 bases). The CDR3 covers 14 residues. Germline assignment: CDR1 SGHTA and CDR2 FQGNSA. CDR3 amino acids: CASSFDQGFSPFHF. The CDR3 bases are TGTGCCAGCAGCTTTGATCAGGGTTTTTCACCCTTCCACTTT.

This clonotype was seen repeatedly, ten times or more. The J gene is TRBJ2-6, the V gene TRBV5-1; D gene unclear. In germline, CDR1 is SGHRS, CDR2 YFSETQ. Between the trimmed V and J ends, which lost 2 bases and 2 bases, there was a span of 11 bases. This CDR3 comprises 16 residues. Written as DNA, the CDR3 is TGCGCCAGCAGCTTATGGTCAGGAACTGGGGCCAACGTCCTGACTTTC. Amino acid sequence: CASSLWSGTGANVLTF.

About this clonotype: A much larger clone lies a single base off, so this may be a read error. V usage is TRBV29-1 and J usage is TRBJ1-1; the D is unclear. The CDR3 contains 13 residues. The V end was cut by 0 bases, the J end by 4 bases, with 9 bases between. Germline V gene lookup returns CDR1 SQVTM and CDR2 ANQGSEA. The CDR3 region is CSVEDPASTEAFF. As DNA, the CDR3 is TGCAGCGTTGAAGACCCGGCGAGCACTGAAGCTTTCTTT.

This clonotype came up many times. The V call is TRBV12-3 or TRBV12-4, the J call TRBJ1-1, with D tentatively TRBD1 (5 bases). V was trimmed by 5 bases and J by 3 bases, leaving 13 bases between them. The CDR3 extends over 14 amino acids. The CDR3 loop is CASSPGAGDTEAFF. In DNA form, the CDR3 reads TGTGCCAGCAGTCCCGGGGCCGGGGACACTGAAGCTTTCTTT.

The table lists this clonotype with many counts. The rearrangement links TRBV7-9 to TRBJ1-5; a possible D gene is TRBD1 (6 bases). The V gene's germline CDR1 is SEHNR and CDR2 FQNEAQ (reference sequence). V was shortened by 4 bases and J by 5 bases, with 12 bases between the two germline ends. The CDR3 extends over 14 amino acids. The CDR3 region has the DNA TGTGCCAGCAGCTCATTAGGGGGAGATCAGCCCCAGCATTTT. Residues: CASSSLGGDQPQHF.

This clonotype occurred many times. The chain employs TRBV27 and TRBJ2-3; 7 bases agree with TRBD2. The CDR3 runs 14 residues. V gave up 5 bases and J gave up 6 bases; unmatched junction bases: 8. Germline CDR1 MNHEY, CDR2 SMNVEV (reference sequence). In nucleotides, the CDR3 is TGTGCCAGCAGTCAACGGACTAGATGGGATACGCAGTATTTT. Translated, it gives CASSQRTRWDTQYF.

There are a few counts of this clonotype. The chain joins TRBV6-5 to TRBJ1-1; D not resolved. Germline CDR1 MNHEY, CDR2 SVGAGI. Trimming took 2 bases from V and 2 from J, leaving 6 bases between them. The CDR3 length is 13 residues. CDR3 nucleotide sequence: TGTGCCAGCAGTTACGTGACAAACACTGAAGCTTTCTTT. Translating it yields CASSYVTNTEAFF.

This clonotype has only a few counts. The chain is built from TRBV5-1 and TRBJ2-1, with unresolved D. Germline CDR1 reads SGHRS; CDR2 reads YFSETQ. The CDR3 runs to 14 residues. The V end was cut by 5 bases, the J end by 0 bases, with 9 bases between. The CDR3 is CASRPMNSYNEQFF. CDR3 DNA: TGCGCCAGCAGGCCCATGAACTCCTACAATGAGCAGTTCTTC.